This T cell receptor beta chain was recorded in a study of T-cell reconstitution after alpha-beta-depleted transplantation in children. This clonotype was found a few times. As it was prepared, the TCRbeta library received unique molecular identifiers. TCRdb itself ran the PCR reads through MiXCR, one entry per CDR3 protein. This table holds hundreds of thousands of distinct CDR3 sequences, roughly 14% found once. The CDR3 sequence is 14 residues long. The ends were cut back, 1 base at V and 6 bases at J, with 13 bases in the middle. Germline V gene sequence: CDR1 SNHLY, CDR2 FYNNEI. The chain carries TRBV2 and TRBJ2-7; the D gene could be TRBD1 or TRBD2 (5 bases each). The TCR was taken from a girl aged 2-10 years with congenital amegakaryocytic thrombocytopenia, due to receive a stem cell transplant. The input for sequencing was PBMCs, taken before TCRalphabeta/CD19-depleted stem cell transplant. CDR3 in amino acids: CASSEVGPEGEQYF. DNA for the CDR3: TGTGCCAGCAGTGAAGTGGGACCCGAGGGCGAGCAGTACTTC.